The 13 T cell receptor beta chains below all came from one sample that was sequenced in a study of regulatory dendritic cells for organ transplantation. Generated by immunoSEQ multiplex PCR, the TCRdb table keeps only in-frame clones and is missing some. The table has about 20,000 clones, 70% to 80% seen once; the top ten hold 3.2%. Antigen specificity for these receptors is unknown. Sorted T cells were CFSE-labeled and cultured 5 days with allogeneic regulatory or mature dendritic cells at 1:10. Material for sequencing was memory CD4+ T cells from blood cultured with regulatory dendritic cells. Specified subset: CD45RO+ memory T cells. Receptors originate from a human donor in good health.

The V call is TRBV9, the J call TRBJ1-6; 7 bases match TRBD1. Germline loops: CDR1 SGDLS, CDR2 YYNGEE. Unmatched junction bases numbered 5, after V lost 4 bases and J lost 7 bases. There are 14 residues in the CDR3. The CDR3 protein is CASSTRGANSPLHF. CDR3 in DNA: TGTGCCAGCAGCACCAGGGGGGCCAATTCACCCCTCCACTTT.

The rearrangement joins TRBV19 to TRBJ1-2, with D unclear. V was shortened by 5 bases and J by 4 bases, with 17 bases between the two germline ends. The germline CDR1 and CDR2 sequences are LNHDA and SQIVND (reference sequence). The CDR3 is made up of 15 amino acids. The CDR3 DNA reads TGTGCCAGTAGTCAGGACGGCCAGCACCTCTATGGCTACACCTTC. Protein sequence: CASSQDGQHLYGYTF. The whole variable domain, filled in from reference TRBV19 and TRBJ1-2, reads DGGITQSPKYLFRKEGQNVTLSCEQNLNHDAMYWYRQDPGQGLRLIYYSQIVNDFQKGDIAEGYSVSREKKESFPLTVTSAQKNPTAFYLCASSQDGQHLYGYTFGSGTRLTVV.

This clone has just a few counts. J is TRBJ2-7 and V is TRBV7-2, with 8 positions matching TRBD1. The length of the CDR3 is 15 residues. V shed 5 bases, J shed 3 bases, and the junction held 9 bases outside the gene matches. Germline CDR1 reads SGHTA; CDR2 reads FQGNSA. The CDR3 nucleotides are TGTGCCAGCAGCCCAGACAGGGGAAGTTTCTACGAGCAGTACTTC. This gives the protein CASSPDRGSFYEQYF. The full variable domain, its missing parts supplied by reference TRBV7-2 and TRBJ2-7, is GAGVSQSPSNKVTEKGKDVELRCDPISGHTALYWYRQSLGQGLEFLIYFQGNSAPDKSGLPSDRFSAERTGGSVSTLTIQRTQQEDSAVYLCASSPDRGSFYEQYFGPGTRLTVT.

Comments on this clone: This sample includes further DNA sequences coding for the same CDR3. The chain joins TRBV7-2 to TRBJ1-2, with D perhaps matching TRBD1 (5 bases). The germline gives CDR1 SGHTA, CDR2 FQGNSA. The ends were cut back, 5 bases at V and 8 bases at J, with 12 bases in the middle. The CDR3 is made up of 12 amino acids. In DNA form, the CDR3 reads TGTGCCAGCAGCCCCCATCAGGGAGGCTACACCTTC. Its protein product is CASSPHQGGYTF. The whole variable domain, remainder taken from reference TRBV7-2 and TRBJ1-2, is GAGVSQSPSNKVTEKGKDVELRCDPISGHTALYWYRQSLGQGLEFLIYFQGNSAPDKSGLPSDRFSAERTGGSVSTLTIQRTQQEDSAVYLCASSPHQGGYTFGSGTRLTVV.

The J gene is TRBJ1-5, the V gene TRBV4-1; D is unresolved. The germline gives CDR1 MGHRA, CDR2 YSYEKL. This CDR3 is 15 amino acids long. V was shortened by 4 bases and J by 0 bases, with 10 bases between the two germline ends. The CDR3 region has the DNA TGCGCCAGCAGCCCAAACAGTTATAGCAATCAGCCCCAGCATTTT. As protein: CASSPNSYSNQPQHF.

CDR3 DNA sequence: TGTGCCAGCAGTGAAGCAGGAGAGTACTATGGCTACACCTTC. The encoded protein is CASSEAGEYYGYTF. V gene TRBV6-1 combines with J gene TRBJ1-2, with unresolved D. The CDR3 is 14 residues long. Germline V gene data show CDR1 as MNHNS and CDR2 as SASEGT. Between the trimmed V and J ends, which lost 0 bases and 3 bases, there was a span of 8 bases.

The sample holds a few counts of this clone. CDR3 DNA sequence: TGTGCCAGTAGTATTAAAAAGACAACTAATGAAAAACTGTTTTTT. Protein product: CASSIKKTTNEKLFF. The chain joins TRBV19 to TRBJ1-4; no clear D. The CDR3 runs 15 residues. The germline gives CDR1 LNHDA, CDR2 SQIVND (reference sequence). V gave up 3 bases and J gave up 0 bases, with 8 bases separating them.

This chain joins TRBV25-1 and TRBJ2-4; D call uncertain. Trimming took 2 bases from V and 3 from J, leaving 5 bases between them. The CDR3 covers 13 residues. Looked up from germline, CDR1 is MGHDK and CDR2 is SYGVNS. The CDR3 coding sequence is TGTGCCAGCAGTGAAGTAGACAAAAACATTCAGTACTTC. This encodes CASSEVDKNIQYF.

V gene TRBV5-8 combines with J gene TRBJ2-3; TRBD2 is a possible D gene (5 bases). The CDR3 extends over 15 amino acids. V shed 2 bases and J shed 3 bases, with 13 bases lying between them. From germline, CDR1 is SGHTS and CDR2 YDEGEE. CDR3 DNA: TGTGCCAGCAGCTTACTAGTAGTCGGTACAGATACGCAGTATTTT. Its protein is CASSLLVVGTDTQYF.

This clone was observed once. V is TRBV6-5 and J is TRBJ1-1; the match to TRBD1 covers 8 bases. The V gene end was trimmed by 4 bases and the J gene end by 0 bases; junction bases not matched to a gene: 4. Per the germline V gene, CDR1 is MNHEY and CDR2 is SVGAGI. This CDR3 is 15 amino acids long. In DNA, the CDR3 is TGTGCCAGCAGTTGGACAGGGAGACTGAACACTGAAGCTTTCTTT. Translation: CASSWTGRLNTEAFF.

The chain combines TRBV23-1 with TRBJ1-1, with TRBD1 matching 7 bases. TRBV23-1 is recorded as an ORF, its role being uncertain. The CDR3 contains 16 residues. V trimming: 3 bases; J trimming: 2 bases; junction bases outside the gene matches: 9. CDR3 coding DNA: TGCGCCAGCAGTCACCCGGGACAGAAAAGCAACACTGAAGCTTTCTTT. Protein: CASSHPGQKSNTEAFF.

The CDR3 spells CASSLGWGLNTEAFF. CDR3 sequence (DNA): TGTGCCAGCAGCTTAGGATGGGGATTGAACACTGAAGCTTTCTTT. The chain joins TRBV7-6 to TRBJ1-1; unclear D gene. Trimming removed 1 base from V and 0 bases from J, with 9 bases in between. The CDR3 consists of 15 residues. Germline values: CDR1 SGHVS, CDR2 FNYEAQ.

The V gene is TRBV6-6, the J gene TRBJ2-1, with D tentatively TRBD1 (6 bases). Looked up from germline, CDR1 is MNHNY and CDR2 is SVGAGI (reference sequence). The V gene lost 5 bases and the J gene lost 2 bases, with 13 bases spanning the gap. This CDR3 region has 15 residues. The chain's CDR3 is CASSRLGAAYNEQFF. In DNA, the CDR3 is TGTGCCAGCAGTCGACTGGGGGCTGCCTACAATGAGCAGTTCTTC.